A single sample gave rise to the 21 T cell receptor beta chains below, sequenced in a study of cytomegalovirus exposure and HLA in healthy donors. The data were produced by immunoSEQ multiplex PCR, yet TCRdb's version contains in-frame clones alone and is incomplete. This sample has 100,000 to 150,000 clones, with under 90% found just once. Specimen: PBMCs. All receptors derive from a woman under 40 in good health and CMV-seronegative.

In DNA, the CDR3 is TGTGCCAGTAACGAAGGGGGAACCTATAATTCACCCCTCCACTTT. It is translated as CASNEGGTYNSPLHF. The rearrangement links TRBV19 to TRBJ1-6; D is perhaps TRBD1 (6 bases). V was trimmed by 7 bases and J by 2 bases, leaving 12 bases between them. Germline V lookup: CDR1 LNHDA, CDR2 SQIVND (reference sequence). The CDR3 length is 15 residues.

The chain uses TRBV7-9 and TRBJ1-1; 7 bases agree with TRBD1. Germline lookup yields CDR1 SEHNR and CDR2 FQNEAQ (reference sequence). The CDR3 is 14 residues long. The ends lost 4 bases at V and 5 bases at J; junction bases unmatched: 7. The CDR3 protein is CASSSQGVGTEAFF. The CDR3 bases are TGTGCCAGCAGCTCCCAGGGGGTAGGTACTGAAGCTTTCTTT.

This chain connects TRBV9 to TRBJ2-5; TRBD2 matches 9 bases. From germline, CDR1 is SGDLS and CDR2 YYNGEE. The CDR3 runs 16 residues. The trim removed 0 bases at V and 4 bases at J, leaving 7 bases unmatched. The CDR3, as DNA: TGTGCCAGCAGCGTAGCGGCTAGCGGGGCTCGAGAGACCCAGTACTTC. This encodes CASSVAASGARETQYF.

This chain connects TRBV29-1 to TRBJ2-7; TRBD2 is a possible D gene (7 bases). Germline V gives CDR1 SQVTM, CDR2 ANQGSEA. This CDR3 spans 13 amino acids. The V end lost 5 bases, the J end lost 6 bases, and 17 bases lay between the germline ends. In DNA form, the CDR3 reads TGCAGCGTTCCAGGAGGGGGGGCCGCCGAGCAGTACTTC. It codes for CSVPGGGAAEQYF.

This clone was seen once. The rearrangement links TRBV7-9 to TRBJ1-2; D gene uncertain. Per the germline V gene, CDR1 is SEHNR and CDR2 is FQNEAQ (reference sequence). This CDR3 comprises 12 residues. The V and J ends lost 5 bases and 6 bases respectively, with 10 bases between them. CDR3 nucleotides: TGTGCCAGCAGCGAGGTGCCCAATGGCTACACCTTC. This codes for CASSEVPNGYTF.

On this clone: This sample includes further DNA sequences coding for the same CDR3. The chain recombines TRBV11-3 with TRBJ2-7; D is ambiguous. V was trimmed by 2 bases and J by 4 bases, leaving 6 bases between them. CDR3 size: 12 residues. Germline lookup yields CDR1 SGHNT and CDR2 YENEEA. As DNA, the CDR3 is TGTGCCAGCAGCTTAACTGATTACGAGCAGTACTTC. Protein product: CASSLTDYEQYF. Filled out from reference TRBV11-3 and TRBJ2-7, the complete variable domain reads EAGVVQSPRYKIIEKKQPVAFWCNPISGHNTLYWYLQNLGQGPELLIRYENEEAVDDSQLPKDRFSAERLKGVDSTLKIQPAELGDSAVYLCASSLTDYEQYFGPGTRLTVT.

The rearrangement uses TRBV25-1 and TRBJ2-7; maybe TRBD1 (5 bases). The V and J ends lost 3 bases and 5 bases respectively, with 11 bases between them. CDR1 and CDR2 (germline): MGHDK, SYGVNS. This CDR3 is built from 13 residues. This chain's CDR3 is CASSDAGRHEQYF. Written as DNA, the CDR3 is TGTGCCAGCAGTGATGCAGGGCGGCACGAGCAGTACTTC.

This clone came up once. The chain joins TRBV4-1 to TRBJ2-3, with 9 nucleotides matching TRBD2. The CDR3 consists of 15 residues. The germline V gene encodes CDR1 MGHRA and CDR2 YSYEKL. With V trimmed by 0 bases and J by 4 bases, 2 bases remained unmatched. The CDR3 spells CASSQERGGPDTQYF. CDR3 DNA: TGCGCCAGCAGCCAAGAGCGGGGGGGCCCAGATACGCAGTATTTT.

The chain couples TRBV7-2 to TRBJ2-5, with a tentative D call TRBD2 (6 bases). Germline-derived CDR1 and CDR2 are SGHTA and FQGNSA. The V end lost 2 bases, the J end lost 2 bases, and 15 bases lay between the germline ends. CDR3 length: 16 amino acids. The CDR3 DNA sequence: TGTGCCAGCAGCTTAAGCCCTGGTCGGGGGCAAGAGACCCAGTACTTC. It specifies CASSLSPGRGQETQYF.

This chain uses TRBV9 with TRBJ1-2, with TRBD1 as a possible D gene (5 bases). The CDR3 extends over 13 amino acids. Trimming stripped 0 bases from V and 8 bases from J, with 11 bases between. From germline, CDR1 is SGDLS and CDR2 YYNGEE. CDR3 nucleotides: TGTGCCAGCAGCGTAGGTGTGGAGGGGGGCTACACCTTC. Its protein is CASSVGVEGGYTF.

The chain has TRBV6-5 and TRBJ1-5; D perhaps matches TRBD1 (5 bases). This CDR3 is 15 amino acids long. Trimming removed 6 bases from V and 2 bases from J, with 14 bases in between. Per germline, CDR1 MNHEY and CDR2 SVGAGI. The CDR3 sequence is CASRRQGWGNQPQHF. The CDR3 nucleotides read TGTGCCAGCAGACGCCAGGGTTGGGGCAATCAGCCCCAGCATTTT.

V usage is TRBV4-3 and J usage is TRBJ2-5; 7 bases are shared with TRBD2. V was pared by 4 bases and J by 2 bases, with 7 bases of the junction left unmatched. The germline CDR1 and CDR2 sequences are LGHNA and YSLEER. The CDR3 length is 15 residues. CDR3 region: CASSRLLAEQETQYF. The CDR3 DNA reads TGCGCCAGCAGCCGCCTTCTAGCGGAACAAGAGACCCAGTACTTC.

This chain joins TRBV5-3 and TRBJ2-3, with 8 bases identical to TRBD2. TRBV5-3 is identified as an open reading frame with a role that is uncertain. V lost 5 bases and J lost 1; bases outside the gene matches: 9. The CDR3 spans 16 residues. DNA of the CDR3: TGTGCCAGAAGTACACTAGCGGTTGGGGGCACAGATACGCAGTATTTT. Protein sequence: CARSTLAVGGTDTQYF.

Turning to this clone: Other nucleotide sequences in the sample specify the same CDR3. The chain joins TRBV30 to TRBJ1-5; D gene unclear. The CDR3 runs to 13 residues. Germline V CDR1 and CDR2: GTSNPN, SVGIG (reference sequence). Trimming removed 2 bases from V and 1 base from J, with 6 bases in between. The CDR3 sequence: CAWSSGSNQPQHF. The CDR3 nucleotides are TGTGCCTGGAGTTCGGGAAGCAATCAGCCCCAGCATTTT.

The chain uses TRBV7-2 and TRBJ1-2; possibly TRBD1 for D (5 bases). This CDR3 contains 13 residues. The V and J ends lost 7 bases and 6 bases respectively, with 15 bases between them. Germline values: CDR1 SGHTA, CDR2 FQGNSA. DNA of the CDR3: TGTGCCAGCACCCAACGGGGAGGGGATGGCTACACCTTC. Its translation is CASTQRGGDGYTF.

This clone has at least ten counts. The genes are TRBV25-1 and TRBJ1-2; TRBD1 might be the D (6 bases). The germline CDR1 and CDR2 sequences are MGHDK and SYGVNS. V gave up 5 bases and J gave up 5 bases, with 18 bases separating them. The CDR3 runs to 15 residues. The CDR3 DNA reads as TGTGCCAGCAGTCCCAACGAGGGGGGGGAGTATGGCTACACCTTC. It codes for CASSPNEGGEYGYTF.

This clone came up many times. V and J are TRBV7-9 and TRBJ1-6; D is unresolved. Trimming removed 5 bases at V and 4 bases at J, with 9 bases between. Germline CDR1 is SEHNR and CDR2 is FQNEAQ (reference sequence). This CDR3 region has 14 residues. The CDR3: CASSIEQYNSPLHF. CDR3 DNA: TGTGCCAGCAGCATAGAACAGTATAATTCACCCCTCCACTTT.

The J gene is TRBJ1-2, the V gene TRBV10-3; 8 bases are a match to TRBD1. V lost 5 bases, J lost 2 bases, and 4 bases stayed unmatched. This CDR3 is 14 amino acids long. Germline loops: CDR1 ENHRY, CDR2 SYGVKD. The CDR3 nucleotides read TGTGCCATCAGTCGCCAGGGGGCCAACTATGGCTACACCTTC. It is translated as CAISRQGANYGYTF.

The CDR3 region has the DNA TGTGCCAGCAGCTTAGGTACGGGTCTTAGTGGCACTGAAGCTTTCTTT. It is translated as CASSLGTGLSGTEAFF. This chain joins TRBV11-2 and TRBJ1-1; D is ambiguous. CDR1 is SGHAT and CDR2 is FQNNGV in the germline V gene. The CDR3 is made up of 16 amino acids. The germline V and J ends were trimmed by 1 base and 4 bases, with 16 bases remaining between them.

The chain links TRBV19 to TRBJ2-3, with 12 bases aligning to TRBD2. The V and J ends lost 2 bases and 1 base, in that order; junction bases with no gene match: 4. Looked up from germline, CDR1 is LNHDA and CDR2 is SQIVND (reference sequence). The CDR3 extends over 17 amino acids. The CDR3 is CASSIRTSGVGTDTQYF. Written as DNA, the CDR3 is TGTGCCAGTAGTATAAGGACTAGCGGGGTGGGCACAGATACGCAGTATTTT.

This clone was counted once. V usage is TRBV12-5 and J usage is TRBJ1-5; D remains ambiguous. The CDR3 contains 13 residues. V shed 3 bases and J shed 7 bases, with 10 bases lying between them. Germline CDR1 reads LGHNT; CDR2 reads FRNRAP. The CDR3 loop reads CASGLAGTQPQHF. The CDR3 nucleotides read TGTGCTAGTGGTTTAGCGGGCACACAGCCCCAGCATTTT.